This TCR beta chain was recovered during a study of shared clonotypes between healthy human individuals. The V end lost 5 bases, the J end lost 0 bases, and 4 bases lay between the germline ends. There are 12 residues in the CDR3. Germline V gene lookup returns CDR1 PRHDT and CDR2 FYEKMQ (reference sequence). This clone was observed a single time. As defined, naive CD8 cells were CD45RO-negative and positively selected for CCR7, with terminally differentiated effector memory CD45RA+ cells excluded. Deep-level assay runs were performed. Data came from immunoSEQ multiplex PCR; TCRdb stores just in-frame clones and leaves some out. The data hold 450,000 to 700,000 clones, with nearly 97% observed a single time.

The specimen sequenced was naive CD8+ T cells sorted from blood. This sequence joins TRBV13 and TRBJ1-1, with D unclear. The TCR comes from a woman between 25 and 40 years old in good health. CDR3 sequence reads: CASSTLNTEAFF. The DNA for the CDR3 is TGTGCCAGCAGCACCCTGAACACTGAAGCTTTCTTT.